This entry lists 26 T cell receptor beta chains sequenced from one sample in a study of beta chain features in type 1 diabetes. General observations from the study: TCRB CDR3s were moderately but significantly shorter in Type 1 diabetes patients in all four CD4+ subsets.

For these receptors, no antigen is known. Expressed TCRB transcripts were sequenced because the entire RNA isolate underwent reverse transcription. Sequencing was performed with immunoSEQ multiplex PCR; in TCRdb, only in-frame clones are kept and a portion is missing. The data contain some 350,000 clones, roughly 14% of them seen just once; the ten biggest clones take up 0.013% to 0.015%. The sequenced material came from naive CD4+ T cells from blood. All receptors come from a woman aged 18 to 35 with type 1 diabetes.

This chain connects TRBV28 to TRBJ2-5; 9 bases match TRBD1. The CDR3 has 15 residues. CDR1 is MDHEN and CDR2 is SYDVKM in the germline V gene. Unmatched junction bases numbered 3, after V lost 3 bases and J lost 1 base. In DNA form, the CDR3 reads TGTGCCAGCAGTTTCTCGGGACAGGGCCAAGAGACCCAGTACTTC. Encoded protein: CASSFSGQGQETQYF.

This clone was detected only a few times. This chain connects TRBV5-4 to TRBJ2-1; D uncertain. Germline V gene data show CDR1 as SGHNT and CDR2 as YYREEE (reference sequence). V gave up 3 bases and J gave up 4 bases, with 5 bases separating them. The CDR3 contains 12 residues. The DNA of the CDR3 is TGTGCCAGCAGCTCCGGTTACAATGAGCAGTTCTTC. Protein: CASSSGYNEQFF.

This clone was observed a few times. The same CDR3 is also encoded by other DNA sequences in this sample. The chain has TRBV18 and TRBJ1-1; D may be TRBD1 (5 bases). Trimming took off 3 bases at V and 5 bases at J, with 10 bases between the two ends. Germline V CDR1 and CDR2: KGHSH, LQKENI. The CDR3 is 13 amino acids. In DNA, the CDR3 is TGTGCCAGCTCACCTCAGGGTGGTACTGAAGCTTTCTTT. It translates to CASSPQGGTEAFF.

The V call is TRBV7-9, the J call TRBJ2-5; TRBD2 matches at 12 bases. V shed 10 bases, J shed 4 bases, and the junction held 7 bases outside the gene matches. Germline CDR1 is SEHNR and CDR2 is FQNEAQ (reference sequence). The CDR3 extends over 14 amino acids. The CDR3, as DNA: TGTGCCATCACCCTAGCGGGAGGGGGAGAGACCCAGTACTTC. It yields the protein CAITLAGGGETQYF.

This chain joins TRBV6-5 and TRBJ2-3; D possibly corresponds to TRBD1 (6 bases). Per the germline V gene, CDR1 is MNHEY and CDR2 is SVGAGI. The CDR3 totals 15 residues. Deletions cut 0 bases from V and 8 bases from J, with 15 bases between. This CDR3 reads CASSYSGTNGGTQYF. CDR3 coding DNA: TGTGCCAGCAGTTACTCCGGGACAAATGGGGGTACGCAGTATTTT.

This clone was seen more than once but under ten times. The DNA of the CDR3 is TGTGCCAGCAGTTACGTGACAGCCAGGAATTCCTACGAGCAGTACTTC. Translated, it gives CASSYVTARNSYEQYF. This sequence joins TRBV6-6 and TRBJ2-7, with TRBD1 as a possible D gene (5 bases). CDR1 and CDR2 (germline): MNHNY, SVGAGI (reference sequence). The germline V and J ends were trimmed by 2 bases and 1 base, with 15 bases remaining between them. The CDR3 sequence is 16 residues long.

Concerning this clone itself: Distinct nucleotide sequences in the sample also encode this CDR3. This chain links TRBV5-1 with TRBJ1-2, with 7 bases identical to TRBD1. CDR3 length: 13 amino acids. The germline V gene encodes CDR1 SGHRS and CDR2 YFSETQ. Unmatched junction bases numbered 3, after V lost 5 bases and J lost 2 bases. The DNA of the CDR3 is TGCGCCAGCAGTTCACAGGGGAACTATGGCTACACCTTC. Translation gives CASSSQGNYGYTF. The entire variable domain, with the rest obtained from reference TRBV5-1 and TRBJ1-2, is as follows: KAGVTQTPRYLIKTRGQQVTLSCSPISGHRSVSWYQQTPGQGLQFLFEYFSETQRNKGNFPGRFSGRQFSNSRSEMNVSTLELGDSALYLCASSSQGNYGYTFGSGTRLTVV.

This clone turned up a few times. This chain joins TRBV14 and TRBJ2-2; D is possibly TRBD1 (5 bases). In germline, CDR1 is SGHDN, CDR2 FVKESK. V lost 4 bases and J lost 6, with 15 bases in between. This CDR3 is 15 amino acids long. CDR3 protein: CASSRRGIGAGELFF. As DNA, the CDR3 is TGTGCCAGCAGCCGAAGGGGAATTGGAGCCGGGGAGCTGTTTTTT.

This chain uses TRBV7-2 with TRBJ2-5, with TRBD2 matching 9 bases. Looked up from germline, CDR1 is SGHTA and CDR2 is FQGNSA. Trimming removed 2 bases from V and 5 bases from J; junction bases left unmatched: 6. The CDR3 is made up of 15 amino acids. Here the CDR3 reads CASSLLAGAGETQYF. The CDR3 nucleotides are TGTGCCAGCAGCTTATTAGCGGGAGCGGGGGAGACCCAGTACTTC.

This CDR3 reads CASSRTLTGGGPGELFF. Here the CDR3 DNA reads TGTGCCAGCAGCCGCACCCTAACAGGCGGGGGGCCCGGGGAGCTGTTTTTT. The J gene is TRBJ2-2, the V gene TRBV13; 8 bases map to TRBD2. The germline V gene has CDR1 PRHDT and CDR2 FYEKMQ (reference sequence). J was trimmed by 6 bases and V by 5 bases; bases with no gene match: 14. The CDR3 is 17 amino acids.

This clone has only a few counts. The chain carries TRBV6-6 and TRBJ2-1; tentative D call: TRBD1 (5 bases). CDR1 and CDR2 from the germline V gene are MNHNY and SVGAGI (reference sequence). Trimming cost V 4 bases and J 6 bases, with 7 bases left between them. The CDR3 totals 12 residues. The CDR3 reads CASSSTGNEQFF. In DNA, the CDR3 is TGTGCCAGCAGTTCTACAGGCAATGAGCAGTTCTTC.

CDR3: CASRELGGSTDTQYF. The CDR3 DNA reads as TGTGCCAGTAGGGAATTAGGAGGTAGCACAGATACGCAGTATTTT. The rearrangement links TRBV19 to TRBJ2-3; D perhaps matches TRBD2 (5 bases). CDR3 length: 15 amino acids. Germline V lookup: CDR1 LNHDA, CDR2 SQIVND (reference sequence). V gave up 6 bases and J gave up 0 bases, with 13 bases separating them. The full variable domain, completed using reference TRBV19 and TRBJ2-3, is DGGITQSPKYLFRKEGQNVTLSCEQNLNHDAMYWYRQDPGQGLRLIYYSQIVNDFQKGDIAEGYSVSREKKESFPLTVTSAQKNPTAFYLCASRELGGSTDTQYFGPGTRLTVL.

A few counts support this clone. This chain joins TRBV5-1 and TRBJ2-1; 7 bases are shared with TRBD1. This CDR3 is 16 amino acids long. CDR1 and CDR2 from the germline V gene are SGHRS and YFSETQ. V was clipped by 0 bases and J by 8 bases; unmatched bases: 11. The CDR3 bases are TGCGCCAGCAGCTTGGGAGGGACAGTCCCTATCGATGAGCAGTTCTTC. It translates to CASSLGGTVPIDEQFF.

This clone was detected only a few times. The chain couples TRBV6-6 to TRBJ1-2, with D tentatively TRBD1 (5 bases). Germline loops: CDR1 MNHNY, CDR2 SVGAGI (reference sequence). The CDR3 consists of 14 residues. Trimming pared 2 bases from V and 2 bases from J, leaving 9 bases between. DNA of the CDR3: TGTGCCAGCAGTTACGGGGGGATGAACTATGGCTACACCTTC. The encoded protein is CASSYGGMNYGYTF.

The V gene is TRBV11-2, the J gene TRBJ2-1; no definite D call. Germline values: CDR1 SGHAT, CDR2 FQNNGV. This CDR3 has 13 residues. Trimming took off 9 bases at V and 1 base at J, with 10 bases between the two ends. CDR3 sequence: CASRRSSYNEQFF. The DNA for the CDR3 is TGTGCCAGTCGCCGGTCGTCCTACAATGAGCAGTTCTTC.

The table lists this clone with a few counts. The chain carries TRBV30 and TRBJ1-2; D gene uncertain. Germline V gene lookup returns CDR1 GTSNPN and CDR2 SVGIG (reference sequence). V lost 2 bases, J lost 2 bases, and 9 bases lay in between. The CDR3 length is 13 residues. The CDR3 coding sequence is TGTGCCTGGAGTCCACAGACCAACTATGGCTACACCTTC. Translated: CAWSPQTNYGYTF.

The chain couples TRBV28 to TRBJ1-2, with D uncertain. The germline V gene encodes CDR1 MDHEN and CDR2 SYDVKM. This CDR3 spans 12 amino acids. Trimming stripped 6 bases from V and 2 bases from J, with 7 bases between. CDR3 nucleotides: TGTGCCAGCAGAGCTTTAAACTATGGCTACACCTTC. It encodes CASRALNYGYTF.

The J gene is TRBJ2-3, the V gene TRBV5-1, with D maybe TRBD2 (5 bases). Germline CDR1 SGHRS, CDR2 YFSETQ. V gave up 5 bases and J gave up 5 bases, with 15 bases separating them. The CDR3 is 14 residues long. The CDR3 is CASRDPRRIDTQYF. The DNA of the CDR3 is TGCGCCAGCAGGGACCCAAGGAGGATAGATACGCAGTATTTT.

In its sample, this clone was seen a few times. V and J are TRBV9 and TRBJ1-1; no clear D gene. Germline-derived CDR1 and CDR2 are SGDLS and YYNGEE. CDR3 length: 15 residues. Trimming shortened V by 0 bases and J by 3 bases, and 12 bases separated the two germline ends. The CDR3 DNA is TGTGCCAGCAGCGTAGGCCCAGAGGCGTACACTGAAGCTTTCTTT. Its protein product is CASSVGPEAYTEAFF.

The CDR3 DNA reads as TGTGCCAGCCGTGGGACAGTCGGCACTGAAGCTTTCTTT. Its translation is CASRGTVGTEAFF. The V and J genes are TRBV18 and TRBJ1-1; the match to TRBD1 covers 7 bases. The CDR3 sequence is 13 residues long. The germline V gene has CDR1 KGHSH and CDR2 LQKENI. The V gene end was trimmed by 8 bases and the J gene end by 4 bases; junction bases not matched to a gene: 7.

The chain uses TRBV7-2 and TRBJ1-1; D is possibly TRBD1 (5 bases). Germline lookup yields CDR1 SGHTA and CDR2 FQGNSA. V was pared by 0 bases and J by 0 bases, with 8 bases between. This CDR3 is 15 amino acids long. CDR3 amino acids: CASSLARGMNTEAFF. In DNA, the CDR3 is TGTGCCAGCAGCTTAGCTAGGGGAATGAACACTGAAGCTTTCTTT.

The chain is built from TRBV15 and TRBJ2-1; D perhaps matches TRBD2 (5 bases). The CDR3 spans 15 residues. Germline CDR1 reads LNHNV; CDR2 reads YYDKDF (reference sequence). Between the trimmed V and J ends, which lost 2 bases and 8 bases, there was a span of 16 bases. The CDR3 sequence is CATSRPGIAKDEQFF. The DNA of the CDR3 is TGTGCCACCAGCAGACCGGGAATAGCTAAGGATGAGCAGTTCTTC. Full variable domain (remainder filled in from reference TRBV15 and TRBJ2-1): DAMVIQNPRYQVTQFGKPVTLSCSQTLNHNVMYWYQQKSSQAPKLLFHYYDKDFNNEADTPDNFQSRRPNTSFCFLDIRSPGLGDTAMYLCATSRPGIAKDEQFFGPGTRLTVL.

The gene calls are TRBV6-6 and TRBJ2-7; D possibly corresponds to TRBD1 (6 bases). V lost 2 bases, J lost 3 bases, and 11 bases lay in between. CDR1 and CDR2 from the germline V gene are MNHNY and SVGAGI (reference sequence). CDR3 length: 14 amino acids. The CDR3 protein is CASSYGRGNYEQYV. The CDR3 bases are TGTGCCAGCAGTTACGGCAGGGGCAACTACGAGCAGTACGTC.

This clone turned up a few times. This sequence joins TRBV7-2 and TRBJ2-7; a possible D gene is TRBD2 (5 bases). The CDR3 has 16 residues. From germline, CDR1 is SGHTA and CDR2 FQGNSA. Trimming took off 1 base at V and 0 bases at J, with 13 bases between the two ends. CDR3 sequence reads: CASSLVSTSASYEQYF. The CDR3 coding sequence is TGTGCCAGCAGCTTAGTAAGCACTAGTGCCTCCTACGAGCAGTACTTC.

The table lists this clone with a few counts. This chain links TRBV18 with TRBJ1-2, with 9 bases matching TRBD1. This CDR3 is 14 amino acids long. After removal of 3 bases from V and 4 bases from J, the junction contained 3 bases not matched to a gene. Per the germline V gene, CDR1 is KGHSH and CDR2 is LQKENI. The CDR3 nucleotides read TGTGCCAGCTCACCCCGGGACAGGGCCTATGGCTACACCTTC. Translated: CASSPRDRAYGYTF.

In this sample, this clone turned up a few times. The chain employs TRBV10-3 and TRBJ1-1; D not certain. CDR1 is ENHRY, CDR2 SYGVKD, per germline. The CDR3 has 14 amino acids. The V end was cut by 0 bases, the J end by 4 bases, with 9 bases between. CDR3 DNA: TGTGCCATCAGTGAGTCGGAGGGAGGCACTGAAGCTTTCTTT. Translated, it gives CAISESEGGTEAFF.